Following are 20 T cell receptor beta chains from one sample sequenced in a study of OX40 agonist ivuxolimab in advanced cancers. Data came from immunoSEQ multiplex PCR; TCRdb stores just in-frame clones and leaves some out. The data contain some 60,000 clones, 85% to 90% of them singletons. Sequences were derived from CD4+ or CD8+ T cells sorted from blood, sampled in a trial of the OX40 agonist ivuxolimab. The source of these receptors is an adult with an advanced solid tumor such as melanoma, head and neck, liver or kidney cancer.

V is TRBV4-2 and J is TRBJ2-5; 9 bases fit TRBD1. TRBJ2-7 matches the DNA end more closely, so the J call is doubtful. The germline gives CDR1 LGHNA, CDR2 YNFKEQ. The CDR3 has 18 residues. CDR3 sequence reads: CASSQKEGLGQGPYEQYF. The CDR3 DNA sequence: TGTGCCAGCAGCCAAAAAGAGGGACTGGGACAGGGCCCCTACGAGCAGTACTTC.

V gene TRBV9 combines with J gene TRBJ2-2; 11 bases agree with TRBD2. The CDR3 totals 16 residues. After removal of 4 bases from V and 6 bases from J, the junction contained 8 bases not matched to a gene. Looked up from germline, CDR1 is SGDLS and CDR2 is YYNGEE. This CDR3 reads CASSISGGARAGELFF. The CDR3 region has the DNA TGTGCCAGCAGCATTAGCGGGGGGGCTAGAGCCGGGGAGCTGTTTTTT.

The chain joins TRBV19 to TRBJ2-5, with D possibly TRBD2 on 5 matching bases. Trimming shortened V by 1 base and J by 5 bases, and 5 bases separated the two germline ends. The CDR3 length is 12 residues. Looked up from germline, CDR1 is LNHDA and CDR2 is SQIVND (reference sequence). CDR3 protein: CASSIAGETQYF. The CDR3 DNA follows: TGTGCCAGTAGTATAGCGGGGGAGACCCAGTACTTC.

This clone was detected once. The chain carries TRBV5-1 and TRBJ1-1, with a tentative D call TRBD1 (6 bases). V dropped 0 bases and J dropped 5 bases, with 11 bases sitting between them. The CDR3 spans 14 residues. Germline CDR1 SGHRS, CDR2 YFSETQ. The CDR3 is CASSLEGVQTEAFF. DNA of the CDR3: TGCGCCAGCAGCTTGGAGGGGGTACAAACTGAAGCTTTCTTT. The full variable domain, its missing parts supplied by reference TRBV5-1 and TRBJ1-1, is KAGVTQTPRYLIKTRGQQVTLSCSPISGHRSVSWYQQTPGQGLQFLFEYFSETQRNKGNFPGRFSGRQFSNSRSEMNVSTLELGDSALYLCASSLEGVQTEAFFGQGTRLTVV.

The rearrangement uses TRBV5-6 and TRBJ1-5; D gene uncertain. The V end lost 1 base, the J end lost 4 bases, and 18 bases lay between the germline ends. CDR1 SGHDT and CDR2 YYEEEE come from the germline V gene. The CDR3 consists of 17 residues. CDR3 nucleotide sequence: TGTGCCAGCAGCTTGTCTGGAGATATGGCAGTGAATCAGCCCCAGCATTTT. This gives the protein CASSLSGDMAVNQPQHF.

J is TRBJ2-1 and V is TRBV6-6; D perhaps matches TRBD2 (5 bases). Germline CDR1 MNHNY, CDR2 SVGAGI (reference sequence). With 6 bases removed from V and 8 bases from J, the gap between germline ends came to 14 bases. The CDR3 covers 13 residues. The CDR3 loop is CASSDPPGYEQFF. DNA for the CDR3: TGTGCCAGCAGCGATCCACCGGGGTATGAGCAGTTCTTC.

The chain recombines TRBV5-1 with TRBJ1-5; D may be TRBD1 (5 bases). CDR3 length equals 14 residues. The V gene's germline CDR1 is SGHRS and CDR2 YFSETQ. Trimming removed 4 bases from V and 2 bases from J, with 10 bases in between. This CDR3 reads CASSLQGGNQPQHF. The CDR3 coding sequence is TGCGCCAGCAGCCTCCAGGGCGGCAATCAGCCCCAGCATTTT.

This clone has just one count. The same CDR3 is also encoded by other DNA sequences in this sample. V and J are TRBV11-2 and TRBJ2-1; tentatively, D is TRBD2 (6 bases). Germline V gene lookup returns CDR1 SGHAT and CDR2 FQNNGV. There are 16 residues in the CDR3. Trimming shortened V by 5 bases and J by 0 bases, and 14 bases separated the two germline ends. The DNA of the CDR3 is TGTGCCAGCAGCCGCCTGGGGGGTCGCTCCTACAATGAGCAGTTCTTC. Residues: CASSRLGGRSYNEQFF. Supplemented by reference TRBV11-2 and TRBJ2-1, the full variable domain reads EAGVAQSPRYKIIEKRQSVAFWCNPISGHATLYWYQQILGQGPKLLIQFQNNGVVDDSQLPKDRFSAERLKGVDSTLKIQPAKLEDSAVYLCASSRLGGRSYNEQFFGPGTRLTVL.

This clone was counted only a few times. The chain combines TRBV5-1 with TRBJ2-4; D unresolved. CDR1 and CDR2 (germline): SGHRS, YFSETQ. This CDR3 is 14 amino acids long. The V end was cut by 4 bases, the J end by 0 bases, with 8 bases between. The CDR3 here is CASSPVPAKNIQYF. The CDR3 coding sequence is TGCGCCAGCAGCCCGGTACCAGCCAAAAACATTCAGTACTTC.

As DNA, the CDR3 is TGTGCCAGCACCTCAAGGGGTGGCAATCAGCCCCAGCATTTT. Translated: CASTSRGGNQPQHF. The chain has TRBV7-2 and TRBJ1-5; D possibly corresponds to TRBD1 (5 bases). V was pared by 7 bases and J by 2 bases, with 12 bases between. From germline, CDR1 is SGHTA and CDR2 FQGNSA. The CDR3 is 14 amino acids.

For this clone: The germline gene is not matched at one end of the junction; a read error may be the cause. This chain uses TRBV30 with TRBJ1-4; 7 nucleotides align to TRBD1. This CDR3 comprises 15 residues. Germline assignment: CDR1 GTSNPN and CDR2 SVGIG (reference sequence). CDR3 sequence (DNA): TGTGCCTGGACTCGACTGGGACAGTTGAATGAAAACCTGTTTTTT. This encodes CAWTRLGQLNENLFF.

About this clone: Mismatch with germline at one junction end may stem from a read error. The V gene is TRBV6-1, the J gene TRBJ2-5; no definite D call. The germline V gene encodes CDR1 MNHNS and CDR2 SASEGT. The CDR3 consists of 14 residues. As DNA, the CDR3 is TGTGCCAGCATTGAAAACGTCCGACAAGAGACCCAGTACTTC. Its protein is CASIENVRQETQYF.

The gene calls are TRBV30 and TRBJ1-2; tentatively, D is TRBD1 (5 bases). CDR3 length: 18 amino acids. Germline CDR1 and CDR2: GTSNPN and SVGIG (reference sequence). The V and J ends lost 3 bases and 0 bases respectively, with 23 bases between them. The CDR3 bases are TGTGCCTGGAGCCCCAGATGGGACCGACTCCTCCCTAACTATGGCTACACCTTC. Its protein product is CAWSPRWDRLLPNYGYTF. The full variable domain, its missing parts supplied by reference TRBV30 and TRBJ1-2, is SQTIHQWPATLVQPVGSPLSLECTVEGTSNPNLYWYRQAAGRGLQLLFYSVGIGQISSEVPQNLSASRPQDRQFILSSKKLLLSDSGFYLCAWSPRWDRLLPNYGYTFGSGTRLTVV.

The chain uses TRBV28 and TRBJ2-3; a weak D match, TRBD2 (6 bases). Germline CDR1 is MDHEN and CDR2 is SYDVKM. V lost 4 bases, J lost 0 bases, and 14 bases lay in between. The CDR3 is 16 amino acids. The CDR3 sequence: CASSSKAGSSTDTQYF. As DNA, the CDR3 is TGTGCCAGCAGTTCAAAAGCGGGTTCTAGCACAGATACGCAGTATTTT.

This chain connects TRBV5-4 to TRBJ1-1; 8 bases agree with TRBD1. Germline CDR1 is SGHNT and CDR2 is YYREEE (reference sequence). The junction had 4 bases not matched to a gene; V was cut back by 0 bases and J by 0 bases. This CDR3 region has 16 residues. The CDR3 sequence is CASSLDAGGLNTEAFF. In DNA, the CDR3 is TGTGCCAGCAGCTTGGATGCAGGGGGCCTGAACACTGAAGCTTTCTTT.

The gene calls are TRBV2 and TRBJ1-1; D unresolved. The CDR3 totals 12 residues. The V and J ends lost 6 bases and 6 bases respectively, with 11 bases between them. Germline V gives CDR1 SNHLY, CDR2 FYNNEI. The CDR3 DNA is TGTGCCAGCAGGAGAAGAGTGGCTGAAGCTTTCTTT. Its protein product is CASRRRVAEAFF.

The rearrangement uses TRBV15 and TRBJ2-7, with a weak D call TRBD1 (6 bases). There are 14 residues in the CDR3. Trimming took 5 bases from V and 1 from J, leaving 12 bases between them. Germline V CDR1 and CDR2: LNHNV, YYDKDF (reference sequence). The CDR3 loop is CATSRGGASYEQYF. The CDR3 DNA reads TGTGCCACCAGCCGAGGGGGTGCTTCCTACGAGCAGTACTTC. The variable domain in full, with the rest retrieved from reference TRBV15 and TRBJ2-7, is DAMVIQNPRYQVTQFGKPVTLSCSQTLNHNVMYWYQQKSSQAPKLLFHYYDKDFNNEADTPDNFQSRRPNTSFCFLDIRSPGLGDTAMYLCATSRGGASYEQYFGPGTRLTVT.

This clone appeared a single time. The chain has TRBV7-2 and TRBJ1-2; TRBD1 is a possible D gene (5 bases). The CDR3 loop spans 13 amino acids. The V gene's germline CDR1 is SGHTA and CDR2 FQGNSA. V was clipped by 5 bases and J by 8 bases, with 15 bases between them. DNA of the CDR3: TGTGCCAGCAGCCCCTGGGCCGAGGGGGGCTACACCTTC. This translates into CASSPWAEGGYTF.

The chain combines TRBV4-3 with TRBJ2-3; no reliable D call. CDR1 LGHNA and CDR2 YSLEER come from the germline V gene. This CDR3 comprises 15 residues. Trimming stripped 4 bases from V and 1 base from J, with 12 bases between. The chain's CDR3 is CASSPTATRTDTQYF. CDR3 coding DNA: TGCGCCAGCAGCCCGACCGCTACGCGCACAGATACGCAGTATTTT.

This chain's CDR3 is CSAYGGDTQYF. In nucleotides, the CDR3 is TGCAGTGCTTATGGGGGAGATACGCAGTATTTT. The chain has TRBV20-1 and TRBJ2-3, with D possibly called TRBD1 or TRBD2 (5 bases each). CDR1 and CDR2 (germline): DFQATT, SNEGSKA (reference sequence). V lost 5 bases to trimming and J lost 5 bases, with 8 bases between them. CDR3 size: 11 residues.